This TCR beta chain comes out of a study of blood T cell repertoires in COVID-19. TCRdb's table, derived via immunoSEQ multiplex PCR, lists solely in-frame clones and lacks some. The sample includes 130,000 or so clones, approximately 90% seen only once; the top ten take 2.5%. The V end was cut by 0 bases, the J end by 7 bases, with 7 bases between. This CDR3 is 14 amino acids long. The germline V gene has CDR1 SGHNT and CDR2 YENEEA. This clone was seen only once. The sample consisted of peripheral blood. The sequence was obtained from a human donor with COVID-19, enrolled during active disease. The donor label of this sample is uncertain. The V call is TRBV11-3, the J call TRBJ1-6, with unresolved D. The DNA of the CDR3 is TGTGCCAGCAGCTTAGACTCCGAGAATTCACCCCTCCACTTT. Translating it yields CASSLDSENSPLHF.